This T cell receptor (beta chain) was profiled in a study of beta chain features in type 1 diabetes (dated by TCRdb to about 2018). Turning to the overall study: Mean age, gender distribution, total cell number and subset yield did not differ between patients and healthy donors. Regulatory and stem cell-like memory subsets were obtained from only 8 patients and about 8 healthy donors, while naive and central memory subsets were obtained from all 30 or so donors. A total of 90 million to 130 million sorted cells were examined across all samples, and a strong correlation was observed between cell number per subset and RNA yield. In the study, recently diagnosed type 1 diabetes patients and matched healthy donors were compared on the TCRB repertoires of their sorted circulating CD4+ T cell subsets.

Study-level results and caveats: Because small numbers of individuals were included in the HLA sub-analyses, any influence of HLA type on TCRB rearrangement was left unresolved. Naive, central memory and regulatory TCRB repertoires appeared to be more alike among patients than among healthy donors. Shorter templates might be favored by PCR, yet because patient and control samples were amplified and corrected together, any such skew would affect both groups equally. Because cDNA was sequenced instead of genomic DNA, highly expressing activated cells could be over-represented, though the groups showed no difference in activation or CD3 levels. Patients with type 1 diabetes made fewer insertions and deleted more nucleotides at VDJ recombination sites, implying thymic rearrangement abnormalities. Type 1 diabetes patients showed a moderate but significant shortening of TCRB CDR3 length in all four CD4+ subsets.

Reading from cysteine to phenylalanine, the CDR3 counts 16 amino acids. The retained sequence is limited to the CDR3, 48 bases, with the frame set at the first base. Each donor gave one peripheral blood draw, averaging approximately 0.12 L, which was collected into heparinised tubes. Using a panel that included CD45RO, CCR7, CD25, CD127, CD95 and CD27, naive, central memory, regulatory and stem cell-like memory CD4+ T cells were sorted on a BD FACSAria II. Every sorted population had a purity above 95%. Right away, PBMCs were isolated by Lymphoprep density gradient centrifugation and were stained directly, with no culture step. So that batch effects would be minimized, each experiment stained and sorted samples in pairs, pairing one healthy donor with one patient. The entire isolated RNA was reverse transcribed using the High Capacity cDNA Reverse Transcription Kit, and thus expressed TCRB transcripts were sequenced. Deep immunoSEQ sequencing was applied to naive, central memory and regulatory T cell samples, giving an average of around 3.4 million total reads per sample. Sorted cells were lysed in RLT buffer, and RNA was extracted using DNase-treated RNeasy Micro or Mini kits according to cell number. Each cell subset was processed on its own to prevent cross-contamination, while patient and healthy donor samples were processed together. The immunoSEQ multiplex PCR was used to amplify TCRB sequences from cDNA, yielding 87-bp fragments that span the CDR3 region. Sequencing of the amplicons was done on the Illumina HiSeq platform. In the source study's methods: PCR bias was computationally corrected using synthetic template baselines, reads within Hamming distance 2 were collapsed, and singletons that could not be merged were discarded. Reads were aligned against IMGT so that V, D and J genes, CDR3 length and insertions or deletions at six rearrangement sites could be assigned. Within each subset, clonotype counts were normalized to sorted cell number, after which true diversity and Gini coefficients were computed with the tcR R package. Repertoire sharing was quantified using the overlap coefficient calculated on TCRB nucleotide sequences. As a proxy for the pre-selection repertoire, out-of-frame TCRB sequences from naive cells were analyzed. Here the immuneACCESS table is served through TCRdb, limited to in-frame sequences with V and J called. Missing clones are a known gap in these copies; in checked studies unresolved V genes cover under half, and the rest lacks a known reason. Clone size and V and J calls were adopted from that table, with D and trimming inferred from the DNA. This sample lists some 500,000 clones; around 10% were detected once. Over 0.035% of the sample rests with the top ten.

This clone was found a few times. Its antigen is unknown. Base qualities are not recorded, but no much larger clone differs from it by a single base. The V gene is TRBV21-1 and the J gene is TRBJ2-5; TRBD1 is the table's D call, not checked against the DNA. TRBV21-1 is annotated as a pseudogene. The sample consisted of naive CD4+ T cells from blood. The label giving this sample's cell subset or site can be read as: true naive CD4+ T cells. This clonotype was sampled from a woman in her late teens or twenties in good health. The nucleotide sequence is TGTGCCAGCAGCAAAGCGGCAGGGGCGTATGTGGAGACCCAGTACTTC. It codes for CASSKAAGAYVETQYF.